The entry below describes one T cell receptor (beta chain). This clonotype has more than one count but fewer than ten. What antigen it recognizes has not been identified. No base quality values were provided; no much bigger clone lies one nucleotide off. The library was produced with 5' RACE. The sequencer listed for this sample is Illumina HiSeq 2500. The second PCR ran for about 7 to 11 cycles and used a J-beta primer mix along with a sample-barcoded 5' primer. A unique molecular identifier was introduced onto each TCR beta cDNA molecule by a template-switch 5' adaptor carrying 12 random nucleotides. At least 3 million CDR3-containing paired-end reads were obtained from each sample. First-strand cDNA synthesis was performed from all RNA using the Mint cDNA synthesis kit, with priming by a TRBC-specific oligonucleotide. Following uracil-DNA glycosylase treatment, a first 18-cycle PCR with universal primers M1SS and BC2_uni_R was performed on all cDNA. As for the authors' bioinformatics: Normalization of each sample was performed by random selection of 1 million high-quality reads, each carrying a distinct molecular identifier. Instead of being binned into consensus sequences, reads that shared molecular identifiers were thrown out. MiTCR, set to a Q25 quality threshold and the strictest error-elimination algorithm, was used for CDR3 identification, clonotype clustering and error correction. A nonparametric unseen species model with Euler transformation was used to estimate a lower bound on total TCR beta diversity. TCRdb reran the public reads through fastp at Q25 and MiXCR, keeping productive beta chains. Each entry merges the rows of one CDR3 protein and shows their most common DNA and genes. The authors' filters were not applied to this entry. This sample comprises 550,000 to 600,000 distinct CDR3 sequences, around 48% of them detected only once. The top ten constitute 20% to 25% of the sample.

This entry belongs to a study of blood T cells in healthy people across ages (dated by TCRdb to between 2015 and 2016). Notes on the research overall: In model experiments, roughly one uniquely barcoded TCR beta cDNA molecule per two T cells was captured by template switching. Donors of different ages were randomly distributed across sequencing lanes to avoid experimental bias. The study analyzed two additional independent replicas of 1 million unique cDNA reads from the same blood draw for two donors, one aged 18 to 30 and one aged 80 or older. The donors were divided into four age groups: young (average about 16 years), middle-aged (around 37), aged (about 56) and long-lived (roughly 82). To track age-related changes in TCR beta repertoire diversity, the study relied on deep sequencing normalized with unique cDNA molecular identifiers.

Clipping removes 1 base from V and 0 bases from J, with 2 as the unmatched junction base count. Measured from the cysteine to the phenylalanine, the CDR3 is 15 residues long. The CDR3 DNA has 45 bases and is translated from base 1. In the germline V gene, CDR1 corresponds to SGHTA and CDR2 to FQGNSA. Donors were approximately 42 systemically healthy Caucasian individuals from Russia aged 6 to 90 years. Each donor gave about 9.7 milliliters of peripheral blood, drawn into EDTA-treated Vacutainer tubes. Ficoll-Paque density-gradient centrifugation was used to isolate PBMCs, with at least 7 million per sample. Trizol reagent was used to extract total RNA from the PBMCs, yielding at least 5.5 micrograms per sample. Naive CD45RAhigh/CD27high T cell percentages were measured by flow cytometry on a PBMC aliquot from every donor. On the study overall, not on this receptor specifically: Compared with the aged group, the long-lived group had more naive CD4+ T cells, fewer expanded clones and increased TCR diversity, suggesting age selection. Estimates of total diversity from one million sequenced T cells were regarded as lower bounds and underestimates. A strong correlation was found between observed TCR beta diversity and the percentage of naive T cells measured by flow cytometry. Since profiling was done on bulk unsorted PBMCs, naive and antigen-experienced compartments could not be conclusively compared. As age increased, observed TCR beta diversity per million T cells dropped in a roughly linear way, and a significant reduction was already evident by age 40. Because donor CMV infection status was unknown, age-related changes in expanded clonotypes were potentially confounded.

The material sequenced was blood. This sequence was found in a man older than 75 in good health. The chain is encoded by TRBV7-2 joined to TRBJ2-7; 8 middle bases align to TRBD2. Here the CDR3 is given as CASSLGSGSSYEQYF. The DNA sequence is TGTGCCAGCAGCTTAGGGAGCGGGAGCTCCTACGAGCAGTACTTC.